This T cell receptor beta chain was recorded in a study of blood T cell repertoires in COVID-19. Study-wide background: The samples span acute and convalescent COVID-19 from the United States, Italy and Spain.

Original handling: Amplification of reference gene primers provided the estimated nucleated cell counts. TCRdb keeps only in-frame clones here, not all; method: immunoSEQ multiplex PCR. Clonal size and the V and J genes are those of that table, whereas D and trimming came from the DNA. This sample yields about 49,000 clones, of which around 90% are seen a single time; 13% belongs to the top ten. The sequence was collected from a man older than 75 with acute or convalescent COVID-19. Sequences were obtained from peripheral blood.

The DNA for the CDR3 is TGTGCCAGCAGGGAACTAGCGGGGGTAAACACCGGGGAGCTGTTTTTT. It is translated as CASRELAGVNTGELFF. The gene calls are TRBV2 and TRBJ2-2; 11 nucleotides line up with TRBD2. CDR1 is SNHLY, CDR2 FYNNEI, per germline. The length of the CDR3 is 16 residues. The junction had 5 bases not matched to a gene; V was cut back by 6 bases and J by 2 bases.